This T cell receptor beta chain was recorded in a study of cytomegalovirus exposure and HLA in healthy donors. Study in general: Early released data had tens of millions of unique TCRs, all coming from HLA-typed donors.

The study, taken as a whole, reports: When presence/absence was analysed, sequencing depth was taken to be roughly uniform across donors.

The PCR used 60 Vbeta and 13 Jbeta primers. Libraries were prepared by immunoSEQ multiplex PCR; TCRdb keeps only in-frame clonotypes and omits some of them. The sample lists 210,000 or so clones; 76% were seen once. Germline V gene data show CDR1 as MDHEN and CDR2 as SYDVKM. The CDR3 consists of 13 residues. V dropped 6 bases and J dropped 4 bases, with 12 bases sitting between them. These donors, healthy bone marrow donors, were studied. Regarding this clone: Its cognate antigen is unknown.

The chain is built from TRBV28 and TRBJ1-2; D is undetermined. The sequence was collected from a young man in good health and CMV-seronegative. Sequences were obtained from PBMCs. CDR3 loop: CASSQTEFYGYTF. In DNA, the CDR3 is TGTGCCAGCAGCCAAACGGAGTTCTATGGCTACACCTTC.